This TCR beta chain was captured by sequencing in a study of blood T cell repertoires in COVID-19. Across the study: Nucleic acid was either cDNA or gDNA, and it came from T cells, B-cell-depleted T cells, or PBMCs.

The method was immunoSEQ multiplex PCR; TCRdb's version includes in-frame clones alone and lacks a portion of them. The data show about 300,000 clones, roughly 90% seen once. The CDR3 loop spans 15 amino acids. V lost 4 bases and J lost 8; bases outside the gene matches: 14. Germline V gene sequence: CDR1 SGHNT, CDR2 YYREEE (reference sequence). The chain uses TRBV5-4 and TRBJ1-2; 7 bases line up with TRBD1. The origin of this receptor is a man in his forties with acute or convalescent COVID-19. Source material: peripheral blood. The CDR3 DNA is TGTGCCAGCAGCGCGACAGGGTCTAATGCGGGGGGCTACACCTTC. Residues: CASSATGSNAGGYTF.